The clone carrying this TCR beta chain has more than one count but fewer than ten. The antigen is undetermined. The data were taken from a study of CD8 T cells in ankylosing spondylitis. Findings of the study overall: What seemed typical of ankylosing spondylitis blood was a TCR beta motif built from roughly 8 highly homologous variants.

TCRdb redid the calling of the 5' RACE reads with MiXCR, one entry per CDR3 protein. The sample has 390,000 or so distinct CDR3 sequences, 20% to 25% seen once; the top ten hold roughly a sixth. Germline CDR1 is SEHNR and CDR2 is FQNEAQ (reference sequence). Trimming took off 2 bases at V and 7 bases at J, with 9 bases between the two ends. The CDR3 has 13 amino acids. The V call is TRBV7-9, the J call TRBJ2-1, with no clear D. The sample taken for sequencing was blood, either unsorted or a sorted T cell fraction (not recorded which). This clonotype originated in a male donor with ankylosing spondylitis. The CDR3 loop reads CASSLNTGNEQFF. The CDR3 coding sequence is TGTGCCAGCAGCTTAAACACCGGGAATGAGCAGTTCTTC.